The sequence of this T cell receptor (beta chain) was determined in a study of T cell changes during pregnancy in multiple sclerosis (dated by TCRdb to between 2018 and 2020). Study-level background: The study examined how the T cell repertoire changed over the course of pregnancy in women with multiple sclerosis.

The germline V gene yields SGHDT for CDR1 and YYEEEE for CDR2. Trimming leaves V shorter by 1 base and J shorter by 1 base, with the junction holding 5 bases beyond the gene matches. The CDR3 runs 18 amino acids, cysteine and phenylalanine included. The read is trimmed to its CDR3 DNA, 54 bases read in frame from base 1. Library preparation was by the immunoSEQ multiplex PCR assay. The table comes from immuneACCESS by way of TCRdb, which keeps in-frame sequences with V and J called. Part of the clones is missing from these tables; in studies checked, under half for an unresolved V gene and the rest for unknown reasons. In this sample the table shows over 100,000 clones, more than 85% of which occur a single time. The ten most abundant clones make up more than 1.5% of the sample. Concerning this clone: Its antigen is still unknown. Nothing much larger sits one base from this clone, and base qualities are not available.

The specimen was peripheral blood, collected in the third trimester of pregnancy. The receptor was derived from a female donor with multiple sclerosis, enrolled in a pregnancy study. The rearrangement joined TRBV5-6 to TRBJ2-1, with TRBD2 identical over 13 junction bases. The CDR3 region: CASSLRTSGSESYNEQFF. The nucleotide sequence reads TGTGCCAGCAGCTTGCGGACTAGCGGGAGCGAGTCCTACAATGAGCAGTTCTTC. With all but the CDR3 taken from the reference TRBV5-6 and TRBJ2-1 genes, the full variable domain is: DAGVTQSPTHLIKTRGQQVTLRCSPKSGHDTVSWYQQALGQGPQFIFQYYEEEERQRGNFPDRFSGHQFPNYSSELNVNALLLGDSALYLCASSLRTSGSESYNEQFFGPGTRLTVL.